Below, 3 T cell receptor beta chains from the same sample are listed, as sequenced in a study of blood T cell repertoires in COVID-19. Produced via immunoSEQ multiplex PCR; TCRdb's table is partial and in-frame only. Here the sample spans about 100,000 clones, approximately 91% being singletons. Sequenced sample: peripheral blood. These receptors were obtained from an elderly woman with acute or convalescent COVID-19.

In its sample, this clone was seen once. This chain uses TRBV12-3 or TRBV12-4 with TRBJ2-2; no clear D. The CDR3 is made up of 13 amino acids. V lost 3 bases and J lost 4, with 6 bases in between. CDR3 sequence: CASSFGLTGELFF. The CDR3 DNA reads as TGTGCCAGCAGTTTTGGCCTCACCGGGGAGCTGTTTTTT.

The CDR3 nucleotides are TGTGCCAGCAGTTTAAGGGGGGGCGCGACGACCTACGAGCAGTACTTC. Translating gives CASSLRGGATTYEQYF. The chain combines TRBV28 with TRBJ2-7, with a weak D call TRBD2 (7 bases). Germline CDR1 and CDR2: MDHEN and SYDVKM. V lost 2 bases and J lost 2, with 16 bases in between. The CDR3 is 16 residues long.

This chain connects TRBV27 to TRBJ1-2, with D perhaps matching TRBD1 (5 bases). There are 15 residues in the CDR3. Trimming removed 0 bases at V and 6 bases at J, with 14 bases between. Germline CDR1 and CDR2: MNHEY and SMNVEV (reference sequence). CDR3: CASSLSRPGLDGYTF. The CDR3 DNA follows: TGTGCCAGCAGTTTATCGCGCCCAGGGCTGGATGGCTACACCTTC.